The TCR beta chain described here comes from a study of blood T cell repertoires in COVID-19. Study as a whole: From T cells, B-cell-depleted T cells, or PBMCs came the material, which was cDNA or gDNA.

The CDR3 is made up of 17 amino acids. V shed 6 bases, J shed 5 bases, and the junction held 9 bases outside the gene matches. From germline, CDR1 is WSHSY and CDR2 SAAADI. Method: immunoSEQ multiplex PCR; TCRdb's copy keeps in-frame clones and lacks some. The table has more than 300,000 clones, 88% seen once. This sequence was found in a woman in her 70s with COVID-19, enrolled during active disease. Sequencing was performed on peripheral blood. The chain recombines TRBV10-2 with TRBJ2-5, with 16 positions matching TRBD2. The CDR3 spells CASRTGTSGGDGETQYF. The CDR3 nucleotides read TGCGCCAGCAGAACCGGGACTAGCGGGGGGGACGGTGAGACCCAGTACTTC.